The sequence of this T cell receptor beta chain was determined in a study of cytomegalovirus exposure and HLA in healthy donors. CDR1 is MNHEY, CDR2 SVGAGI, per germline. The CDR3 runs 14 residues. Germline trimming cut 3 bases from V and 5 bases from J; bases unmatched to any gene: 4. This clone was picked up a small number of times. Its antigen is not identified. Study-wide findings and caveats: A later analysis found most CMV-associated TCR beta chains apparently HLA-restricted.

The PCR had 60 Vbeta and 13 Jbeta primers. The protocol was immunoSEQ multiplex PCR, while the TCRdb copy is restricted to in-frame clones and leaves out a portion. This table holds around 100,000 clones, 78% found once. The chain combines TRBV6-5 with TRBJ2-1, with TRBD1 identical over 7 bases. Sequencing was carried out using PBMCs. This receptor was taken from a woman aged 35 to 49 in good health and CMV-seropositive. The CDR3 protein is CASSYQGVHNEQFF. For the CDR3, the DNA is TGTGCCAGCAGTTATCAGGGGGTGCACAATGAGCAGTTCTTC.